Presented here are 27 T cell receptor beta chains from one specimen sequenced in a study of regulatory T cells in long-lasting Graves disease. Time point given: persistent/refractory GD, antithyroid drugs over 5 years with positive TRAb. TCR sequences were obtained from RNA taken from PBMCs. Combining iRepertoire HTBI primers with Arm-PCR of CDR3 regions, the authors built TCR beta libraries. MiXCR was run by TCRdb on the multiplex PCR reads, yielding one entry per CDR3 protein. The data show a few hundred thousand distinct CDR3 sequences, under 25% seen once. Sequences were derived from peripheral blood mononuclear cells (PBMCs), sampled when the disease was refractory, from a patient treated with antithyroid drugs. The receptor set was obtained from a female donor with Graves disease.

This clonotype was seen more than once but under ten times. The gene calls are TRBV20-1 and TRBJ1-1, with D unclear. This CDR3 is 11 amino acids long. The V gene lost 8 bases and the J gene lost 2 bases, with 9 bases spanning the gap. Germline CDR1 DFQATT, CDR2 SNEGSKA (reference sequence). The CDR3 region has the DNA TGCAGTCAAAAGAGTAACACTGAAGCTTTCTTT. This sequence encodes CSQKSNTEAFF.

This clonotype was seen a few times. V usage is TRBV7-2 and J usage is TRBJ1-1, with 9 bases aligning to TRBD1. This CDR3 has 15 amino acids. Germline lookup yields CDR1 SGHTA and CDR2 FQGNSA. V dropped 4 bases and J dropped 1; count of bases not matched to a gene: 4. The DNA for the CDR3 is TGTGCCAGCAGCTCTTCGACAGGGGGGAACACTGAAGCTTTCTTT. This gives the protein CASSSSTGGNTEAFF. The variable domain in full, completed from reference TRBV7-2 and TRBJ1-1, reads GAGVSQSPSNKVTEKGKDVELRCDPISGHTALYWYRQSLGQGLEFLIYFQGNSAPDKSGLPSDRFSAERTGGSVSTLTIQRTQQEDSAVYLCASSSSTGGNTEAFFGQGTRLTVV.

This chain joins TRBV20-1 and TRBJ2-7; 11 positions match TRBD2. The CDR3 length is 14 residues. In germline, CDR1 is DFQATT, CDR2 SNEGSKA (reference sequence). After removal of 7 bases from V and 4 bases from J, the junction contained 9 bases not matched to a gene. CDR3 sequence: CSVSRGLAGYEQYF. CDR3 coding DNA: TGCAGTGTTAGTCGCGGACTAGCGGGTTACGAGCAGTACTTC.

The CDR3 loop reads CASSSLSGGSDEKLFF. DNA for the CDR3: TGTGCCAGCAGCTCACTTTCAGGGGGCTCCGATGAAAAACTGTTTTTT. This sequence joins TRBV11-2 and TRBJ1-4, with 8 bases aligning to TRBD1. The V gene's germline CDR1 is SGHAT and CDR2 FQNNGV. Trimming took 4 bases from V and 6 from J; bases not matched to a gene: 10. This CDR3 has 16 amino acids.

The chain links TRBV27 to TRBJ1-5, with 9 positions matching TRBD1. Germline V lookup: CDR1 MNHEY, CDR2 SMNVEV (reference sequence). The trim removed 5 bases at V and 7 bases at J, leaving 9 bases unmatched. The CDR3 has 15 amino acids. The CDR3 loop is CASSLTGTGWQPQHF. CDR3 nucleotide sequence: TGTGCCAGCAGTCTAACCGGGACAGGGTGGCAGCCCCAGCATTTT.

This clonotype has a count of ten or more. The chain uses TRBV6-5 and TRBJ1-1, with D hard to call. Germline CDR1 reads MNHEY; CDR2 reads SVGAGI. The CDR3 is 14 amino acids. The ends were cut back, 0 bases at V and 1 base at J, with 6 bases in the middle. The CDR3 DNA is TGTGCCAGCAGTTACTCAAATCAGAACACTGAAGCTTTCTTT. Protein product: CASSYSNQNTEAFF.

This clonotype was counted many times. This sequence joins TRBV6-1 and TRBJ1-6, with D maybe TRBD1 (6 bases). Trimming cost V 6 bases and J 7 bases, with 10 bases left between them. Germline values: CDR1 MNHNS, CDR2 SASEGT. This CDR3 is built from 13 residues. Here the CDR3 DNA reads TGTGCCAGCAGAGGACAGCCAAATTCACCCCTCCACTTT. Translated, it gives CASRGQPNSPLHF.

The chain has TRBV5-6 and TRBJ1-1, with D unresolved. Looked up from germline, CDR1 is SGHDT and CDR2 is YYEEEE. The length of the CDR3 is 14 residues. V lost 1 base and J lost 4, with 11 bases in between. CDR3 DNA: TGTGCCAGCAGCTTGTGGTACGGGCCCACTGAAGCTTTCTTT. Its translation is CASSLWYGPTEAFF.

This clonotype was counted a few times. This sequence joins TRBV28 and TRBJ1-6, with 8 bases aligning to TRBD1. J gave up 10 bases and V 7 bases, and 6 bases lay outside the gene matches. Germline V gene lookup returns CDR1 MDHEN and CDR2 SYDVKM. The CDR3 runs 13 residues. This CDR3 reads CASNQGAGSPLHF. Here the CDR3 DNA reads TGTGCCAGCAATCAGGGGGCTGGATCACCCCTCCACTTT.

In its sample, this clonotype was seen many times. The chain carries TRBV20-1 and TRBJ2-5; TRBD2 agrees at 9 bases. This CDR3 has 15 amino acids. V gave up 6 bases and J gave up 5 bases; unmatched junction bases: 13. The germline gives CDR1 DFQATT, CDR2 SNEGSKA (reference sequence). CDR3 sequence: CSAPLAGFGAETQYF. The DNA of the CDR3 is TGCAGTGCACCACTAGCGGGTTTCGGAGCGGAGACCCAGTACTTC.

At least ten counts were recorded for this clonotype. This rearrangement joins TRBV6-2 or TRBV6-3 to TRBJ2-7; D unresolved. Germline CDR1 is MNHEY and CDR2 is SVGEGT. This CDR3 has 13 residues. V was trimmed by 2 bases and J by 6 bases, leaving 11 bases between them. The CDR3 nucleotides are TGTGCCAGCAGTTACGCGGTCCCTTCCGAGCAGTACTTC. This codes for CASSYAVPSEQYF.

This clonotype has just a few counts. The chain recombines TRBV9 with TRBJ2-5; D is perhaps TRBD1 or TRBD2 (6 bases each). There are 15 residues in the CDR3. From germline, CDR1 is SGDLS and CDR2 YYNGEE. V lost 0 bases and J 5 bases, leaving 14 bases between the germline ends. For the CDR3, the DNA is TGTGCCAGCAGCGTAGTGGGGGGCGCGTACGAGACCCAGTACTTC. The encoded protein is CASSVVGGAYETQYF.

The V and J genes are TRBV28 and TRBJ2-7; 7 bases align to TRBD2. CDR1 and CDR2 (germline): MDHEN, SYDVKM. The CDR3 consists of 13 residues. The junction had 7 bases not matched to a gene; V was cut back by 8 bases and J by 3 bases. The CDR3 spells CASSMGGSYEQYF. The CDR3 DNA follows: TGTGCCAGCTCAATGGGGGGGAGCTACGAGCAGTACTTC.

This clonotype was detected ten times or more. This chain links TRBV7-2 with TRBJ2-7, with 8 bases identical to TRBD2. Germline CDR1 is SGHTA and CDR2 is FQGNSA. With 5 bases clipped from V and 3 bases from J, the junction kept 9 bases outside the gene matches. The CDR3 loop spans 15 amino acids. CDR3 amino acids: CASSQREFGLYEQYF. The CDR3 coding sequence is TGTGCCAGCAGCCAGCGGGAGTTCGGACTCTACGAGCAGTACTTC.

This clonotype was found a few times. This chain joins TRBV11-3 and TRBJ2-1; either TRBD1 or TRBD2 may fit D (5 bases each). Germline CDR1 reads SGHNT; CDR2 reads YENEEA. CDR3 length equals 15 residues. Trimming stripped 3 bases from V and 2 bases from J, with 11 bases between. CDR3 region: CASSLRDGTYNEQFF. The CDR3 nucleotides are TGTGCCAGCAGCTTGAGGGACGGTACCTACAATGAGCAGTTCTTC.

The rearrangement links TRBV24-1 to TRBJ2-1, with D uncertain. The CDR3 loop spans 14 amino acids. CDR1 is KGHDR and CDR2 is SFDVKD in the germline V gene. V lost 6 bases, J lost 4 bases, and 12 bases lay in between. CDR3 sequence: CATSSGEDYNEQFF. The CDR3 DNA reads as TGTGCCACCAGTTCAGGTGAGGATTACAATGAGCAGTTCTTC.

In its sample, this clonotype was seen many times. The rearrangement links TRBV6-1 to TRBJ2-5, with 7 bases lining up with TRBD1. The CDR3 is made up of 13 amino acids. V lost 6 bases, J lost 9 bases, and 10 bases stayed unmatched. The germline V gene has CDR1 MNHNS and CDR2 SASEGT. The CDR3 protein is CASRDRDGGPQYF. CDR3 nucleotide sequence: TGTGCCAGCAGAGACAGGGATGGGGGTCCCCAGTACTTC.

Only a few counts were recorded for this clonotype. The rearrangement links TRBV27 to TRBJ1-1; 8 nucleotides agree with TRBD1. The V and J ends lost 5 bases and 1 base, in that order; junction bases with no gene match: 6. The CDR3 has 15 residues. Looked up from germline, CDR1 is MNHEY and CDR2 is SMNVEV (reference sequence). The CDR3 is CASSIDRGANTEAFF. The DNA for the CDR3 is TGTGCCAGCAGTATAGACAGGGGAGCGAACACTGAAGCTTTCTTT.

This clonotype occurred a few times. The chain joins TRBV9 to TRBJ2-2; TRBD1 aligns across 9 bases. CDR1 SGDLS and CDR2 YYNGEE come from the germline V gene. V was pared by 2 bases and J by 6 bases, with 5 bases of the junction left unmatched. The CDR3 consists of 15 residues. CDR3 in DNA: TGTGCCAGCAGCGTGACAGGGGGAACGGCCGGGGAGCTGTTTTTT. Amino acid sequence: CASSVTGGTAGELFF.

The DNA of the CDR3 is TGTGCCAGCAGCTTAGGAGGACAGGTCTACGAGCAGTACTTC. Amino acids: CASSLGGQVYEQYF. This rearrangement joins TRBV7-2 to TRBJ2-7; 7 bases map to TRBD1. The CDR3 loop spans 14 amino acids. CDR1 and CDR2 from the germline V gene are SGHTA and FQGNSA. J lost 3 bases, V lost 1 base, and 3 bases had no gene match.

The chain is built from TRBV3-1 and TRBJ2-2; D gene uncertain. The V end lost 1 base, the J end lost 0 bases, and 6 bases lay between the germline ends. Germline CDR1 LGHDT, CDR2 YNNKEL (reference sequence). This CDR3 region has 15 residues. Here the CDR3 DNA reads TGTGCCAGCAGCCAAGGCGAACCGAACACCGGGGAGCTGTTTTTT. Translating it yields CASSQGEPNTGELFF.

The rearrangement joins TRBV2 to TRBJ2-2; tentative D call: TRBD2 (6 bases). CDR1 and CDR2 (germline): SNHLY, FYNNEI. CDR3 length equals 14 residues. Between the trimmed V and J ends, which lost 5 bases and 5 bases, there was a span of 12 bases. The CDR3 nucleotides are TGTGCCAGCAGTCTTATAGCGGCTACCGGGGAGCTGTTTTTT. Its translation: CASSLIAATGELFF.

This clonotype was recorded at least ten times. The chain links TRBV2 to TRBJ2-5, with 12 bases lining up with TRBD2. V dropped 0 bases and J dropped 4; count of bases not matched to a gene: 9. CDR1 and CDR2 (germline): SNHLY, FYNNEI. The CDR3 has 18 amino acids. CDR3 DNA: TGTGCCAGCAGTGAAGCGGGGCCGACTAGCGGGAGTAGAGAGACCCAGTACTTC. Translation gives CASSEAGPTSGSRETQYF.

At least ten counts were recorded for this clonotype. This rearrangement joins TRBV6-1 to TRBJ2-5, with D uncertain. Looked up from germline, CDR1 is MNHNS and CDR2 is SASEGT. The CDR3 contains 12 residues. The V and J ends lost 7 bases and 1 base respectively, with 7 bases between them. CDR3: CASTGSQETQYF. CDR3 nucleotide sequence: TGTGCCAGCACGGGTTCCCAAGAGACCCAGTACTTC.

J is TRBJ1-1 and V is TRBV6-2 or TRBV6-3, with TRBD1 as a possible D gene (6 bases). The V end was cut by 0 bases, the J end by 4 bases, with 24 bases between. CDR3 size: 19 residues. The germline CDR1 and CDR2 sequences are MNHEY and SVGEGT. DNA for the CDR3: TGTGCCAGCAGTTACTCGCCGGGGGGGCCCGAAGCCGCGAGCACTGAAGCTTTCTTT. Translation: CASSYSPGGPEAASTEAFF.

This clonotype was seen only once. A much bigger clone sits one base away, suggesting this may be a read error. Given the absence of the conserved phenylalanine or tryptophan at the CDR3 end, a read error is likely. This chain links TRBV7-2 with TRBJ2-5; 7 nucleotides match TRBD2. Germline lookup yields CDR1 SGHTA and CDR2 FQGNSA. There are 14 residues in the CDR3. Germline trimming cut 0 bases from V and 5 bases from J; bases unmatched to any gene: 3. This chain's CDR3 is CASSLAIGRETQYL. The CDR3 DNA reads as TGTGCCAGCAGCTTAGCTATCGGGAGGGAGACCCAGTACCTC.

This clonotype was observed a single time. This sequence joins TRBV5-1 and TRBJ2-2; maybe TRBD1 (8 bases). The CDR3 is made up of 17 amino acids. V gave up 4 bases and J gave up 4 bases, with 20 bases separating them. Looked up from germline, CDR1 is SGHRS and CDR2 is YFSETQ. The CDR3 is CASSALETGGATGELFF. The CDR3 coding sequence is TGCGCCAGCAGCGCTTTAGAAACAGGGGGGGCCACCGGGGAGCTGTTTTTT.